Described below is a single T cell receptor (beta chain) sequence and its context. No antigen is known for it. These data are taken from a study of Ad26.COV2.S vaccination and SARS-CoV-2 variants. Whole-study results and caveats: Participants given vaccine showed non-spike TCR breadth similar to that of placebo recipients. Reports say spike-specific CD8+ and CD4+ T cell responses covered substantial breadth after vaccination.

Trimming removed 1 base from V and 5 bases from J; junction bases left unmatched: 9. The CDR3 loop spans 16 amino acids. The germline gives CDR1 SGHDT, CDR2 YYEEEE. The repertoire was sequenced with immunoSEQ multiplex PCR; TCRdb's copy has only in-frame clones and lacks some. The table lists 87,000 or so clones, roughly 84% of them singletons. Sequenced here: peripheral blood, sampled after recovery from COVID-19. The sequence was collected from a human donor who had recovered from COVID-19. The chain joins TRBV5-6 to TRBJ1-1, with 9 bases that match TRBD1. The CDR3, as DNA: TGTGCCAGCAGCTTGCGACCGGGACAGGGATGGACTGAAGCTTTCTTT. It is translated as CASSLRPGQGWTEAFF.